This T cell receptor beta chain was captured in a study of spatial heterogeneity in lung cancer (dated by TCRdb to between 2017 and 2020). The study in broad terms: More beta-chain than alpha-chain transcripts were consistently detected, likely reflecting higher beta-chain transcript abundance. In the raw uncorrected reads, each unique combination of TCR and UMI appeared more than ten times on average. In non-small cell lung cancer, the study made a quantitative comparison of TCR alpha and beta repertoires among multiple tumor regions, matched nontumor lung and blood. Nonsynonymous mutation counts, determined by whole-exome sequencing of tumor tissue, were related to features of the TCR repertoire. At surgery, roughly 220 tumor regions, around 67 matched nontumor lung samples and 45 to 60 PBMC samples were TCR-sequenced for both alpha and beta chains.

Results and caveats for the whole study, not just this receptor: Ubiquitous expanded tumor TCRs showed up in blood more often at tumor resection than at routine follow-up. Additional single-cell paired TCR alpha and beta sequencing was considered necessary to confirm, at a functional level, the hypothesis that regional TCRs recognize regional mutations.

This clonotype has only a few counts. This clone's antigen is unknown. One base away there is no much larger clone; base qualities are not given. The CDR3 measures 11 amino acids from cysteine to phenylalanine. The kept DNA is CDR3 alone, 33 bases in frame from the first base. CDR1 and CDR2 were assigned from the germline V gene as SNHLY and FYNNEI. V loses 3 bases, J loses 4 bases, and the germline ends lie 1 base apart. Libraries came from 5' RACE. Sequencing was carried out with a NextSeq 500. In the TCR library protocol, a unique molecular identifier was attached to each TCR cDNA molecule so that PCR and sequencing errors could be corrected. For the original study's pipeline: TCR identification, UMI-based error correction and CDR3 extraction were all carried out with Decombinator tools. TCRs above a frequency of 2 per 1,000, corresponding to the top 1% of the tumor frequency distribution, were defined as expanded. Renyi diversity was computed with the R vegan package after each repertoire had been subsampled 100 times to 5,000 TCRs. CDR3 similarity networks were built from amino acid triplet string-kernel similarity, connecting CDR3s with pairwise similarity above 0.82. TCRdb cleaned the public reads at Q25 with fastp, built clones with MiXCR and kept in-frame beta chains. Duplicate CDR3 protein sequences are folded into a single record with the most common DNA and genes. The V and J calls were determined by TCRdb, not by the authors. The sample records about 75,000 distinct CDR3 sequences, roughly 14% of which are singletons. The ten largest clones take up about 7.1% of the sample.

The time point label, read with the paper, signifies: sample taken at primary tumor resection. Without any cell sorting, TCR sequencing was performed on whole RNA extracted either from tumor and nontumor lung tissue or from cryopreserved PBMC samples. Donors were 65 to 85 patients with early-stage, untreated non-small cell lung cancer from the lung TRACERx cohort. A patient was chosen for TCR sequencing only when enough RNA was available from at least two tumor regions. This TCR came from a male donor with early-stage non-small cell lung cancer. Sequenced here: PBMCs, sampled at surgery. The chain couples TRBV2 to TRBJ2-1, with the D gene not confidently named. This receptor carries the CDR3 CASSEYNEQFF. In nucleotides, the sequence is TGTGCCAGCAGTGAGTACAATGAGCAGTTCTTC.